This T cell receptor beta chain was documented in a study of cytomegalovirus exposure and HLA in healthy donors. Study context: A prior analysis found 90 million to 120 million unique TCR beta sequences from 150 million to 200 million T cells. General study points: A highly shared variant cluster was judged a likely technical artifact. It has been reported that TCR beta sequences accurately predicted the HLA-A and HLA-B alleles of most subjects.

Primers: 60 Vbeta forward and 13 Jbeta reverse. Profiled with immunoSEQ multiplex PCR; TCRdb holds only in-frame clones, not every one. Of 170,000 or so clones listed, 70% to 85% are singletons. Donors were ostensibly healthy at sampling, although undocumented immune exposures were probable. The CDR3 loop spans 14 amino acids. V shed 6 bases and J shed 4 bases, with 15 bases lying between them. Germline CDR1 is MNHNY and CDR2 is SVGAGI (reference sequence). As concerns this clone: Its specificity is not known.

The rearrangement joins TRBV6-6 to TRBJ1-1; D is possibly TRBD1 (6 bases). This TCR derives from a middle-aged woman in good health and CMV-seronegative. Material for sequencing was PBMCs. The CDR3 region has the DNA TGTGCCAGCAGGGAGCCAGGGGTAAGCACTGAAGCTTTCTTT. Translation gives CASREPGVSTEAFF.